This T cell receptor (beta chain) was captured in a study of T cell responses to AZD1222 COVID-19 vaccine. In the study overall: Researchers grouped second doses given at about 4 or about 12 weeks into one pool. Overall study findings and caveats: Donors were mostly white British, more females; clonal diversity possibly underestimated. Rises in breadth and depth of Spike-specific TCRs came after two AZD1222 doses.

This CDR3 is built from 15 residues. V gave up 4 bases and J gave up 3 bases; unmatched junction bases: 6. Germline V gene data show CDR1 as SGDLS and CDR2 as YYNGEE. TCRdb's table, derived via immunoSEQ multiplex PCR, lists solely in-frame clones and lacks some. The sample lists 150,000 or so clones, around nine tenths occurring once. On this clone itself: The antigen remains undetermined.

J is TRBJ2-2 and V is TRBV9; 7 positions match TRBD2. The receptor's source is an adult in good health. This material consisted of peripheral blood, taken on day 0 of AZD1222 vaccination. The CDR3 DNA reads as TGTGCCAGCAGCTATTCTGGGGGGGACACCGGGGAGCTGTTTTTT. Encoded protein: CASSYSGGDTGELFF.